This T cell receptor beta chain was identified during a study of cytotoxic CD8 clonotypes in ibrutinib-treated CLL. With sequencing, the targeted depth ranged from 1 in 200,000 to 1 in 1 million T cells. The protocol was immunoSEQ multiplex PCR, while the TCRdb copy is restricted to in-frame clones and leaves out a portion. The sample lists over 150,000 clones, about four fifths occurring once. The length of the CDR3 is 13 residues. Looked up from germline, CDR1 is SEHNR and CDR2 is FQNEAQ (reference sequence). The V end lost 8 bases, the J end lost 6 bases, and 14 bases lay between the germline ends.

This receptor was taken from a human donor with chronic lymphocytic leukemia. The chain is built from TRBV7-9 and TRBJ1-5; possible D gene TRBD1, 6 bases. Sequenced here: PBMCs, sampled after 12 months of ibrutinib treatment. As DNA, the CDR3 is TGTGCCAGCTGTACAGGGAAGGGTCAGCCCCAGCATTTT. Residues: CASCTGKGQPQHF.